These 12 T cell receptor beta chains share one sample of origin, sequenced in a study of cytotoxic CD8 clonotypes in ibrutinib-treated CLL. Profiling relied on immunoSEQ multiplex PCR, and the TCRdb table lists in-frame clones only, not all of them. This repertoire shows about 200,000 clones, around 75% found once; its top ten account for about 6.4%. The specimen was PBMCs, collected after 12 months of ibrutinib treatment. Receptors originate from a human donor with chronic lymphocytic leukemia.

The chain employs TRBV27 and TRBJ2-1; 8 bases are shared with TRBD2. The junction had 10 bases not matched to a gene; V was cut back by 4 bases and J by 8 bases. The CDR3 runs 15 residues. Germline CDR1 MNHEY, CDR2 SMNVEV (reference sequence). The CDR3 reads CASSSSPGRVHEQFF. The CDR3 DNA reads TGTGCCAGCAGTTCCTCCCCCGGGAGGGTCCATGAGCAGTTCTTC.

The chain recombines TRBV9 with TRBJ2-7; weak D call: TRBD1 (6 bases). CDR1 is SGDLS and CDR2 is YYNGEE in the germline V gene. This CDR3 spans 14 amino acids. Trimming cost V 0 bases and J 1 base, with 8 bases left between them. In nucleotides, the CDR3 is TGTGCCAGCAGCGTAGGGGACACTTCCTACGAGCAGTACTTC. It yields the protein CASSVGDTSYEQYF.

This clone was counted between two and nine times. The chain links TRBV28 to TRBJ2-1; D may be TRBD1 (7 bases). V lost 7 bases and J lost 3, with 25 bases in between. Germline V gene lookup returns CDR1 MDHEN and CDR2 SYDVKM. CDR3 size: 18 residues. This CDR3 reads CASTIGRGVAGSYNEQFF. In DNA form, the CDR3 reads TGTGCCAGCACCATTGGCAGGGGGGTAGCTGGTAGCTACAATGAGCAGTTCTTC.

The chain is built from TRBV7-9 and TRBJ1-2; TRBD1 is a possible D gene (5 bases). V was shortened by 6 bases and J by 4 bases, with 18 bases between the two germline ends. Germline V gene lookup returns CDR1 SEHNR and CDR2 FQNEAQ (reference sequence). The CDR3 runs 15 residues. The DNA of the CDR3 is TGTGCCAGCAGTTTCGAGGTGGCAGGGCCCTATGGCTACACCTTC. It is translated as CASSFEVAGPYGYTF.

At least ten counts were recorded for this clone. No conserved phenylalanine or tryptophan ends this CDR3, so it is likely a read error. The limits of the CDR3 on the DNA are not certain, so only TCRdb's listed CDR3 is given. The chain employs TRBV4-2 and TRBJ2-7; the table's D call, TRBD2, was not checked against the DNA. Germline V gene data show CDR1 as LGHNA and CDR2 as YNFKEQ. Termini included, the CDR3 measures 10 amino acids. The CDR3 region is CASSRSGRGG.

This sequence joins TRBV29-1 and TRBJ1-2; D might be TRBD1 (6 bases). The V gene lost 4 bases and the J gene lost 7 bases, with 10 bases spanning the gap. Germline V gene data show CDR1 as SQVTM and CDR2 as ANQGSEA. The CDR3 length is 11 residues. The CDR3 protein is CSVAGGGGYTF. The CDR3 bases are TGCAGCGTTGCCGGGGGCGGTGGCTACACCTTC.

About this clone itself: Sequence at one end of the junction differs from germline and may be a read error. This chain connects TRBV29-1 to TRBJ2-1; a weak D match, TRBD2 (5 bases). This CDR3 has 10 amino acids. CDR1 and CDR2 from the germline V gene are SQVTM and ANQGSEA. The CDR3: CSVEWAAALF. The CDR3 DNA reads TGCAGCGTTGAATGGGCAGCGGCACTCTTC.

The rearrangement uses TRBV7-9 and TRBJ1-1; TRBD1 is a possible D gene (5 bases). V dropped 2 bases and J dropped 4 bases, with 14 bases sitting between them. Germline V lookup: CDR1 SEHNR, CDR2 FQNEAQ (reference sequence). The CDR3 is 15 amino acids. Here the CDR3 DNA reads TGTGCCAGCAGCTTAAGCAGTTTGGGGGTCACTGAAGCTTTCTTT. This sequence encodes CASSLSSLGVTEAFF.

This clone was counted only a few times. The V gene is TRBV20-1, the J gene TRBJ2-1; D not resolved. The CDR3 runs to 10 residues. Germline-derived CDR1 and CDR2 are DFQATT and SNEGSKA (reference sequence). The CDR3 DNA reads TGCAGCCCGATGGGCAATGAGCAGTTCTTC. Its translation: CSPMGNEQFF.

This clone was counted only a few times. The rearrangement uses TRBV30 and TRBJ1-5; no clear D. V dropped 3 bases and J dropped 6 bases, with 12 bases sitting between them. This CDR3 has 13 amino acids. Germline loops: CDR1 GTSNPN, CDR2 SVGIG (reference sequence). The CDR3 spells CAWRATGSQPQHF. In DNA form, the CDR3 reads TGTGCCTGGAGGGCGACGGGTTCTCAGCCCCAGCATTTT.

The J gene is TRBJ1-4, the V gene TRBV4-3; the match to TRBD1 covers 7 bases. This CDR3 spans 18 amino acids. Germline CDR1 reads LGHNA; CDR2 reads YSLEER. V dropped 4 bases and J dropped 0; count of bases not matched to a gene: 11. The CDR3 loop reads CASSRTPDRLATNEKLFF. CDR3 coding DNA: TGCGCCAGCAGCCGGACACCGGACAGGCTTGCAACTAATGAAAAACTGTTTTTT.

CDR3 residues: CASSHDRTLAHNEQFF. The CDR3 DNA follows: TGTGCCAGCAGCCACGATCGCACACTAGCCCACAATGAGCAGTTCTTC. The chain joins TRBV7-2 to TRBJ2-1; D is possibly TRBD2 (6 bases). The CDR3 runs to 16 residues. Trimming took off 5 bases at V and 5 bases at J, with 19 bases between the two ends. The germline gives CDR1 SGHTA, CDR2 FQGNSA.